Listed below are T cell receptor beta chains from one sample, sequenced in a study of T cell responses to AZD1222 COVID-19 vaccine. The data were produced by immunoSEQ multiplex PCR, yet TCRdb's version contains in-frame clones alone and is incomplete. The table has roughly 50,000 clones, 70% to 90% seen once; the top ten hold 3.9%. The specimen comprised peripheral blood, sampled on day 0 of AZD1222 vaccination. The receptors were gathered from an adult in good health. Both conserved end residues are part of each CDR3. D genes are given only for firm matches. The size entry is marked missing in some rows and otherwise reads once, few, many or a size class.

V	size	J	D	DNA	CDR3
TRBV10-1	-	TRBJ2-3	-	TGCGCCAGCAGTGGTAGAAGAGGAACAGATACGCAGTATTTT	CASSGRRGTDTQYF
TRBV7-6	-	TRBJ2-3	-	TGTGCCAGCAGCTTAGGAGGGGGGACCTCCACAGATACGCAGTATTTT	CASSLGGGTSTDTQYF
TRBV10-2	-	TRBJ1-5	-	TGCGCTACCACCGACAGGAGTAGCAATCAGCCCCAGCATTTT	CATTDRSSNQPQHF
TRBV19	-	TRBJ1-2	-	TGTGCCAGTAGCCTCCAGGGCGATGGCTACACCTTC	CASSLQGDGYTF
TRBV5-4	-	TRBJ2-1	-	TGTGCCAGCAGCTTGGCTAGTCTCACAGGCAATGAGCAGTTCTTC	CASSLASLTGNEQFF
TRBV6-2/TRBV6-3	-	TRBJ1-2	-	TGTGCCAGCAGTTATTCCAACTTGGGGGCGGTCGACTATGGCTACACCTTC	CASSYSNLGAVDYGYTF
TRBV19	-	TRBJ1-1	-	TGTGCCAGTAGTCCCAAGGGCAGGGCGGGCACTGAAGCTTTCTTT	CASSPKGRAGTEAFF
TRBV19	-	TRBJ2-1	TRBD2	TGTGCCAGTAATATACTAGCGGGGGGTGTCAATGAGCAGTTCTTC	CASNILAGGVNEQFF
TRBV5-1	few	TRBJ1-2	-	TGCGCCAGCAGCGCCGGGAGCCAGGGACCCTATGGCTACACCTTC	CASSAGSQGPYGYTF
TRBV5-4	-	TRBJ1-1	-	TGTGCCAGCAGCTTGGTTGGGGCCTCGAACACTGAAGCTTTCTTT	CASSLVGASNTEAFF
TRBV14	once	TRBJ1-1	-	TGTGCCAGCAGCCCCGTAGGAGTCACTGAAGCTTTCTTT	CASSPVGVTEAFF
TRBV12-5	-	TRBJ2-3	-	TGTGCTAGTGCCCCAAGACTAGCAGATACGCAGTATTTT	CASAPRLADTQYF
TRBV7-2	once	TRBJ1-3	-	TGTGCCAGCAGCTTAGGCCCCACAGGGACTGGAAACACCATATATTTT	CASSLGPTGTGNTIYF
TRBV6-5	-	TRBJ1-6	-	TGTGCCAGCAGTCGACAAGAGCGGGATTCACCCCTCCACTTT	CASSRQERDSPLHF
TRBV2	-	TRBJ1-1	-	TGTGCCAGCAGCCCGGGACTTAACACTGAAGCTTTCTTT	CASSPGLNTEAFF
TRBV18	-	TRBJ2-5	TRBD2	TGTGCCAGCTCACCAGGCGGGGGAGAGACCCAGTACTTC	CASSPGGGETQYF
TRBV9	-	TRBJ2-3	-	TGTGCCAGCAGCGATCAATACCCGGATACGCAGTATTTT	CASSDQYPDTQYF
TRBV24-1	-	TRBJ1-2	-	TGTGCCACCAGTGATTCGGGGGGGTCATCAGACGGCTATGGCTACACCTTC	CATSDSGGSSDGYGYTF
TRBV27	-	TRBJ1-5	-	TGTGCCAGCAGTTTGGGGGCGGCCGGGCAGCCCCAGCATTTT	CASSLGAAGQPQHF
TRBV7-9	-	TRBJ2-7	-	TGTGCCAGCAGCTTGGTTGGCAGTACCTACGAGCAGTACTTC	CASSLVGSTYEQYF
TRBV19	-	TRBJ2-1	TRBD2	TGTGCCAGTAGTCTTAGCGGGGGCGACTACAATGAGCAGTTCTTC	CASSLSGGDYNEQFF
TRBV5-4	-	TRBJ2-7	-	TGTGCCAGCAGCTTGGAGTCCGGCGGCCAATACTACTTC	CASSLESGGQYYF
TRBV2	-	TRBJ2-7	-	TGTGCCAGCAGGGGTAGTGGGGCCTACGAGCAGTACTTC	CASRGSGAYEQYF
TRBV24-1	-	TRBJ1-2	TRBD1	TGTGCCACCAGTGACCCCGCGACAGGGGCGAATGGCTACACCTTC	CATSDPATGANGYTF
TRBV5-5	-	TRBJ2-1	TRBD2	TGTGCCAGCAGCTATCTAGCGGACTCCTACAATGAGCAGTTCTTC	CASSYLADSYNEQFF
TRBV2	-	TRBJ2-5	-	TGTGCCAGCAGTGAACGTTTCGCCCTTGGGGAGACCCAGTACTTC	CASSERFALGETQYF
TRBV20-1	-	TRBJ1-2	TRBD1	TGCAGTGCTAGTCGGTCAGGGGGCCACACCTTC	CSASRSGGHTF
TRBV6-6	-	TRBJ2-5	-	TGTGCCAGCAGCCGTGACATTCAAGAGACCCAGTACTTC	CASSRDIQETQYF
TRBV9	-	TRBJ2-5	-	TGTGCCAGCAGCGTAAATCCGGGGACAACTCAAGAGACCCAGTACTTC	CASSVNPGTTQETQYF
TRBV11-2	-	TRBJ2-1	TRBD1	TGTGCCAGCAGCTTAGGGACAGGGCCGTACAATGAGCAGTTCTTC	CASSLGTGPYNEQFF
TRBV2	-	TRBJ2-2	-	TGTGCCAGCAGTTTCGGGGCGGCGAGCGGCACCGGGGAGCTGTTTTTT	CASSFGAASGTGELFF
TRBV14	-	TRBJ1-1	-	TGTGCCAGCAGCCCACAGGGAGACACTGAAGCTTTCTTT	CASSPQGDTEAFF
TRBV30	-	TRBJ2-3	TRBD2	TGTGCCTGGAGTGTACGGGGGGGCACAGATACGCAGTATTTT	CAWSVRGGTDTQYF
TRBV7-9	-	TRBJ1-1	TRBD1	TGTGCCAGCAGCCAAGGACAGGGGGCAGGGAACACTGAAGCTTTCTTT	CASSQGQGAGNTEAFF
TRBV6-2/TRBV6-3	-	TRBJ2-1	TRBD2	TGTGCCAGCAGTTTCGCCACAGCGGGGGGGCCTTCCCGGAGCTCCTACAATGAGCAGTTCTTC	CASSFATAGGPSRSSYNEQFF
TRBV19	-	TRBJ1-6	-	TGTGCCAGTAGTATAGGTACCGGCAGGGGCTATTCACCCCTCCACTTT	CASSIGTGRGYSPLHF
TRBV29-1	-	TRBJ1-3	TRBD1	TGCAGCGCGGGACAGGGTATGGCTGGAAACACCATATATTTT	CSAGQGMAGNTIYF
TRBV9	-	TRBJ1-1	-	TGTGCCAGCAGCGTAGTAGGGGATCGGGACACTGAAGCTTTCTTT	CASSVVGDRDTEAFF
TRBV29-1	once	TRBJ1-4	TRBD1	TGCAGCTACAGGGGGTTCGGTGAAAAACTGTTTTTT	CSYRGFGEKLFF
TRBV7-2	-	TRBJ1-3	TRBD1	TGTGCCAGCAGCTCACCGACGACAGGGAGAGGAAACACCATATATTTT	CASSSPTTGRGNTIYF